A single sample gave rise to the 32 T cell receptor beta chains below, sequenced in a study of T-cell memory formation after mild COVID-19. TCRdb reanalysed the 5' RACE reads using MiXCR and keeps one entry per CDR3 protein. The sample carries about 140,000 distinct CDR3 sequences, more than 14% recorded once. The sequencing sample was made of PBMCs or a T cell subset sorted from them (not recorded which). The receptors were sampled from an adult woman who had mild COVID-19 (a few samples of this study predate the infection). Cell type and time point are not known.

This clonotype occurred a few times. The V gene is TRBV4-3, the J gene TRBJ2-1, with a weak D call TRBD2 (6 bases). The CDR3 spans 19 residues. Germline V gives CDR1 LGHNA, CDR2 YSLEER. V dropped 0 bases and J dropped 0 bases, with 18 bases sitting between them. CDR3 DNA: TGCGCCAGCAGCCAAGATAGGGCCGTAGGGACTCTCTCCTACAATGAGCAGTTCTTC. As protein: CASSQDRAVGTLSYNEQFF.

The chain has TRBV12-3 or TRBV12-4 and TRBJ2-6; D is possibly TRBD1 (5 bases). The CDR3 length is 17 residues. V lost 5 bases, J lost 0 bases, and 14 bases lay in between. CDR3 protein: CASSPGHGISGANVLTF. The CDR3 nucleotides are TGTGCCAGCAGTCCAGGACATGGTATCTCTGGGGCCAACGTCCTGACTTTC.

The chain combines TRBV25-1 with TRBJ1-2; 12 nucleotides match TRBD1. V shed 6 bases, J shed 4 bases, and the junction held 9 bases outside the gene matches. This CDR3 is built from 16 residues. In germline, CDR1 is MGHDK, CDR2 SYGVNS. As DNA, the CDR3 is TGTGCCAGCAGCAAACTCGGGACAGGGGGCATCTATGGCTACACCTTC. Amino acids: CASSKLGTGGIYGYTF.

The chain joins TRBV11-2 to TRBJ1-1, with TRBD1 as a possible D gene (5 bases). The V gene lost 0 bases and the J gene lost 1 base, with 9 bases spanning the gap. Looked up from germline, CDR1 is SGHAT and CDR2 is FQNNGV. CDR3 length: 15 residues. DNA of the CDR3: TGTGCCAGCAGCTTAGAGGGGCGACCGAACACTGAAGCTTTCTTT. Residues: CASSLEGRPNTEAFF.

This clonotype was seen ten or more times. The rearrangement uses TRBV5-1 and TRBJ2-7; 9 positions match TRBD1. Per germline, CDR1 SGHRS and CDR2 YFSETQ. The CDR3 has 15 residues. V was clipped by 4 bases and J by 5 bases; unmatched bases: 10. This chain's CDR3 is CASSLDGTGFDEQYF. For the CDR3, the DNA is TGCGCCAGCAGCCTCGACGGGACAGGGTTCGACGAGCAGTACTTC.

This chain joins TRBV12-3 or TRBV12-4 and TRBJ2-2; TRBD2 aligns across 10 bases. The CDR3 spans 15 residues. V trimming: 5 bases; J trimming: 7 bases; junction bases outside the gene matches: 7. CDR3 sequence (DNA): TGTGCCAGCAGTCAGACCGGGACTAGCGTCGGGGAGCTGTTTTTT. Its translation: CASSQTGTSVGELFF.

This chain joins TRBV6-5 and TRBJ2-3, with D unclear. Trimming took 5 bases from V and 4 from J, leaving 7 bases between them. The length of the CDR3 is 12 residues. Germline-derived CDR1 and CDR2 are MNHEY and SVGAGI. The CDR3 loop is CASSDQSDTQYF. CDR3 DNA sequence: TGTGCCAGCAGTGACCAATCAGATACGCAGTATTTT.

This clonotype was counted a few times. The J gene is TRBJ2-5, the V gene TRBV2; D remains unclear. The CDR3 extends over 15 amino acids. CDR1 and CDR2 (germline): SNHLY, FYNNEI. V was cut by 5 bases and J by 2 bases, with 15 bases left in between. The CDR3 DNA sequence: TGTGCCAGCAGTCCTAAACACCGGAGACAAGAGACCCAGTACTTC. Translating gives CASSPKHRRQETQYF.

The table lists this clonotype with a count of one. This chain uses TRBV10-3 with TRBJ1-1; D gene ambiguous. This CDR3 spans 13 amino acids. The V end lost 10 bases, the J end lost 1 base, and 13 bases lay between the germline ends. CDR1 is ENHRY, CDR2 SYGVKD, per germline. In nucleotides, the CDR3 is TGTGCCACCCTAGAAGGGAGGAACACTGAAGCTTTCTTT. Its translation: CATLEGRNTEAFF.

The V gene is TRBV20-1, the J gene TRBJ1-1, with D maybe TRBD1 (5 bases). The CDR3 spans 15 residues. Trimming shortened V by 0 bases and J by 4 bases, and 15 bases separated the two germline ends. Germline assignment: CDR1 DFQATT and CDR2 SNEGSKA (reference sequence). The CDR3 DNA is TGCAGTGCTAGAGACCCGCCGACGGGGGGCACTGAAGCTTTCTTT. Residues: CSARDPPTGGTEAFF.

This clonotype was picked up a small number of times. V is TRBV29-1 and J is TRBJ1-2; no reliable D call. The CDR3 loop spans 11 amino acids. Between the trimmed V and J ends, which lost 4 bases and 6 bases, there was a span of 9 bases. The germline V gene has CDR1 SQVTM and CDR2 ANQGSEA. CDR3: CSVATRDGYTF. In DNA, the CDR3 is TGCAGCGTTGCAACGCGCGATGGCTACACCTTC.

The V call is TRBV5-1, the J call TRBJ2-5, with TRBD2 identical over 12 bases. The CDR3 is 19 residues long. V lost 3 bases to trimming and J lost 7 bases; unmatched junction nucleotides: 19. Germline V gene lookup returns CDR1 SGHRS and CDR2 YFSETQ. In nucleotides, the CDR3 is TGCGCCAGCAGCTCGGGGACAGCCCCCACCGGACTAGCGGGGTCGACCCAGTACTTC. Its protein is CASSSGTAPTGLAGSTQYF.

This chain uses TRBV5-4 with TRBJ2-5, with 11 bases matching TRBD2. CDR3 length: 16 amino acids. The V and J ends lost 3 bases and 1 base, in that order; junction bases with no gene match: 5. Per germline, CDR1 SGHNT and CDR2 YYREEE (reference sequence). The CDR3 loop is CASSSGTSGLQETQYF. In nucleotides, the CDR3 is TGTGCCAGCAGCTCCGGGACTAGCGGACTCCAAGAGACCCAGTACTTC. The full variable domain, with the rest looked up from reference TRBV5-4 and TRBJ2-5, is ETGVTQSPTHLIKTRGQQVTLRCSSQSGHNTVSWYQQALGQGPQFIFQYYREEENGRGNFPPRFSGLQFPNYSSELNVNALELDDSALYLCASSSGTSGLQETQYFGPGTRLLVL.

The rearrangement uses TRBV12-3 or TRBV12-4 and TRBJ2-1; 9 nucleotides line up with TRBD1. The CDR3 loop spans 15 amino acids. J was trimmed by 8 bases and V by 4 bases; bases with no gene match: 9. The CDR3, as DNA: TGTGCCAGCAGTTCCCCGGGACAGGGTATCGATGAGCAGTTCTTC. Protein: CASSSPGQGIDEQFF.

This clonotype appeared many times. V usage is TRBV4-1 and J usage is TRBJ2-1; D might be TRBD2 (5 bases). V lost 5 bases and J lost 6, with 20 bases in between. Germline CDR1 is MGHRA and CDR2 is YSYEKL. This CDR3 comprises 16 residues. CDR3 protein: CASSTSPRPRGNEQFF. DNA of the CDR3: TGCGCCAGCAGCACCTCGCCACGCCCTCGGGGCAATGAGCAGTTCTTC.

The rearrangement uses TRBV7-9 and TRBJ1-5, with D possibly matching TRBD1 (5 bases). The CDR3 is 14 residues long. V dropped 5 bases and J dropped 2 bases, with 10 bases sitting between them. Germline-derived CDR1 and CDR2 are SEHNR and FQNEAQ (reference sequence). The CDR3 DNA follows: TGTGCCAGCAGCCCCTCGGGGGGCAATCAGCCCCAGCATTTT. It translates to CASSPSGGNQPQHF.

In DNA form, the CDR3 reads TGTGCCACCAGCACGGGACAGGGTACCTACGAGCAGTACTTC. This encodes CATSTGQGTYEQYF. The chain has TRBV15 and TRBJ2-7; TRBD1 agrees at 9 bases. Germline V gene data show CDR1 as LNHNV and CDR2 as YYDKDF (reference sequence). The CDR3 is 14 amino acids. Trimming took 4 bases from V and 2 from J; bases not matched to a gene: 3. The complete variable domain, with remaining parts taken from reference TRBV15 and TRBJ2-7, reads DAMVIQNPRYQVTQFGKPVTLSCSQTLNHNVMYWYQQKSSQAPKLLFHYYDKDFNNEADTPDNFQSRRPNTSFCFLDIRSPGLGDTAMYLCATSTGQGTYEQYFGPGTRLTVT.

The CDR3, as DNA: TGCGCCAGCAGCTTGATGCAGGACTCCTACAATGAGCAGTTCTTC. The encoded protein is CASSLMQDSYNEQFF. This chain uses TRBV5-1 with TRBJ2-1; D remains unclear. Trimming took off 1 base at V and 0 bases at J, with 8 bases between the two ends. The CDR3 has 15 residues. Looked up from germline, CDR1 is SGHRS and CDR2 is YFSETQ.

This clonotype was found a few times. This chain joins TRBV4-1 and TRBJ2-7; D not certain. V shed 1 base and J shed 2 bases, with 9 bases lying between them. Germline values: CDR1 MGHRA, CDR2 YSYEKL. The CDR3 runs to 14 residues. Here the CDR3 reads CASSQGGATYEQYF. CDR3 in DNA: TGCGCCAGCAGCCAAGGAGGCGCGACCTACGAGCAGTACTTC.

V usage is TRBV20-1 and J usage is TRBJ2-3; D gene unclear. V gave up 4 bases and J gave up 1 base, with 12 bases separating them. The CDR3 spans 14 residues. The germline V gene has CDR1 DFQATT and CDR2 SNEGSKA (reference sequence). CDR3 DNA: TGCAGTGCTAAGATTGAGCGAGGCACAGATACGCAGTATTTT. Its protein product is CSAKIERGTDTQYF.

This clonotype was seen a handful of times. The gene calls are TRBV20-1 and TRBJ1-1; possible D gene TRBD1, 5 bases. CDR3 length: 12 amino acids. The germline V gene encodes CDR1 DFQATT and CDR2 SNEGSKA (reference sequence). Trimming pared 5 bases from V and 3 bases from J, leaving 10 bases between. As DNA, the CDR3 is TGCAGTGCTGCGGGGCCAGACACTGAAGCTTTCTTT. This translates into CSAAGPDTEAFF.

The rearrangement links TRBV25-1 to TRBJ1-1; D is ambiguous. Germline V CDR1 and CDR2: MGHDK, SYGVNS. This CDR3 comprises 10 residues. Deletions cut 6 bases from V and 8 bases from J, with 7 bases between. The CDR3 spells CASRSEEAFF. As DNA, the CDR3 is TGTGCCAGCAGGTCAGAAGAAGCTTTCTTT. Full variable domain (rest looked up from reference TRBV25-1 and TRBJ1-1): EADIYQTPRYLVIGTGKKITLECSQTMGHDKMYWYQQDPGMELHLIHYSYGVNSTEKGDLSSESTVSRIRTEHFPLTLESARPSHTSQYLCASRSEEAFFGQGTRLTVV.

This clonotype was counted at least ten times. This rearrangement joins TRBV10-3 to TRBJ2-1, with 8 bases matching TRBD2. V was clipped by 2 bases and J by 4 bases; unmatched bases: 4. This CDR3 contains 15 residues. Germline V gives CDR1 ENHRY, CDR2 SYGVKD. The CDR3 reads CAISEIERGYNEQFF. CDR3 DNA: TGTGCCATCAGTGAGATCGAGCGGGGGTACAATGAGCAGTTCTTC.

The table lists this clonotype with a few counts. V usage is TRBV10-3 and J usage is TRBJ2-3; D not resolved. The V end was cut by 5 bases, the J end by 2 bases, with 14 bases between. Germline V CDR1 and CDR2: ENHRY, SYGVKD. This CDR3 region has 15 residues. The chain's CDR3 is CAISRLPDLTDTQYF. In nucleotides, the CDR3 is TGTGCCATCAGTAGGCTACCGGACCTCACAGATACGCAGTATTTT.

This clonotype has only a few counts. The chain carries TRBV24-1 and TRBJ1-5, with unresolved D. The germline V gene has CDR1 KGHDR and CDR2 SFDVKD. With 4 bases removed from V and 5 bases from J, the gap between germline ends came to 11 bases. This CDR3 has 14 amino acids. The chain's CDR3 is CATSDQTHDQPQHF. The CDR3 nucleotides read TGTGCCACCAGTGACCAGACACATGATCAGCCCCAGCATTTT.

The chain recombines TRBV27 with TRBJ2-5; 8 bases align to TRBD1. CDR3 length: 14 amino acids. V lost 5 bases and J lost 5; bases outside the gene matches: 7. CDR1 and CDR2 from the germline V gene are MNHEY and SMNVEV (reference sequence). CDR3 coding DNA: TGTGCCAGCAGTCTCATCCACAGGGGGGAGACCCAGTACTTC. It translates to CASSLIHRGETQYF.

CDR3: CAISDPDRGVEAFF. The CDR3 DNA sequence: TGTGCCATCAGTGACCCGGACAGGGGCGTTGAAGCTTTCTTT. The genes are TRBV10-3 and TRBJ1-1, with 9 bases lining up with TRBD1. Germline V lookup: CDR1 ENHRY, CDR2 SYGVKD. Losses at the gene ends were 3 bases for V and 7 bases for J; bases not matched to a gene: 6. The CDR3 length is 14 residues.

A note on this clonotype: It may be a read error: a sequence one base away is much more abundant. The chain carries TRBV7-6 and TRBJ2-7; tentative D call: TRBD1 (5 bases). V was clipped by 4 bases and J by 6 bases, with 16 bases between them. In germline, CDR1 is SGHVS, CDR2 FNYEAQ. The CDR3 totals 14 residues. CDR3: CASSYTPTVGEQYF. For the CDR3, the DNA is TGTGCCAGCAGCTACACCCCGACAGTGGGCGAGCAGTACTTC.

The CDR3 DNA reads TGCGCCAGCAGCTCACAGGGGGTTCAGAACACTGAAGCTTTCTTT. Protein product: CASSSQGVQNTEAFF. The chain joins TRBV5-1 to TRBJ1-1; 8 bases fit TRBD1. V trimming: 3 bases; J trimming: 1 base; junction bases outside the gene matches: 5. Germline V gene data show CDR1 as SGHRS and CDR2 as YFSETQ. This CDR3 contains 15 residues.

This clonotype turned up a few times. CDR3 in amino acids: CASRTGVGYNEQFF. The DNA for the CDR3 is TGTGCCAGCAGAACAGGGGTGGGCTACAATGAGCAGTTCTTC. The chain joins TRBV12-3 or TRBV12-4 to TRBJ2-1; 7 nucleotides line up with TRBD1. CDR3 size: 14 residues. V gave up 6 bases and J gave up 3 bases; unmatched junction bases: 5.

This clonotype was counted a few times. The rearrangement uses TRBV18 and TRBJ2-5, with D tentatively TRBD1 (7 bases). The CDR3 extends over 13 amino acids. Looked up from germline, CDR1 is KGHSH and CDR2 is LQKENI. V was trimmed by 8 bases and J by 4 bases, leaving 14 bases between them. CDR3: CASGGGSGETQYF. In DNA, the CDR3 is TGTGCCAGCGGAGGGGGCAGCGGAGAGACCCAGTACTTC.

This chain links TRBV4-3 with TRBJ2-1; D is undetermined. V lost 1 base, J lost 6 bases, and 4 bases lay in between. The germline V gene encodes CDR1 LGHNA and CDR2 YSLEER. The CDR3 sequence is 12 residues long. CDR3 DNA: TGCGCCAGCAGCCAAGCTTTCAATGAGCAGTTCTTC. Amino acids: CASSQAFNEQFF.